This entry features one TCR beta chain sequence. The target antigen is unknown. The sample comes from a study of T cells in Graves' hyperthyroidism and ophthalmopathy. There are 15 residues in the CDR3. CDR1 is SGDLS, CDR2 YYNGEE, per germline. V lost 3 bases and J lost 0, with 7 bases in between. Any patient presenting with uncontrolled infection, other autoimmune disease, pregnancy or lactation was left out. Study outcomes and limitations: Onset of ophthalmopathy came a median roughly 6.9 months after the model predicted it.

The investigators amplified TCR beta CDR3 regions from RNA transcripts. An initial round of RT-PCR targeting the TCR CDR3 relied on the HTBI primer set. One entry per CDR3 protein results from TCRdb running MiXCR on the multiplex PCR reads. In the table there are about 500,000 distinct CDR3 sequences, roughly 15% of which are singletons. V is TRBV9 and J is TRBJ1-6; no firm D call. The specimen sequenced was blood. The source is a woman aged 30 to 39 with Graves' ophthalmopathy. CDR3 nucleotide sequence: TGTGCCAGCAGCGGGCAGAGCTCCTATAATTCACCCCTCCACTTT. Protein: CASSGQSSYNSPLHF.